This record covers a single TCR beta chain. Antigen specificity is unknown. The data originate from a study of cytomegalovirus exposure and HLA in healthy donors. Study-level results: According to the study, 180 or so TCR beta chains were cytomegalovirus-associated. As confirmed in vitro, a few CMV-associated chains were specific for CMV antigens. Reports showed the classifier diagnosing cytomegalovirus status with high specificity and sensitivity.

Generated by immunoSEQ multiplex PCR, the TCRdb table keeps only in-frame clones and is missing some. The sample consists of approximately 210,000 clones, approximately 86% of them appearing once. With V trimmed by 4 bases and J by 6 bases, 9 bases remained unmatched. Germline loops: CDR1 SGHRS, CDR2 YFSETQ. The CDR3 loop spans 14 amino acids. This receptor was taken from a woman between 18 and 30 years old in good health and CMV-seronegative. The sequencing input was PBMCs. The gene calls are TRBV5-1 and TRBJ2-7; 8 bases align to TRBD2. This CDR3 is CASSLRTSNVEQYF. The CDR3 bases are TGCGCCAGCAGCCTTCGGACTAGCAATGTCGAGCAGTACTTC.